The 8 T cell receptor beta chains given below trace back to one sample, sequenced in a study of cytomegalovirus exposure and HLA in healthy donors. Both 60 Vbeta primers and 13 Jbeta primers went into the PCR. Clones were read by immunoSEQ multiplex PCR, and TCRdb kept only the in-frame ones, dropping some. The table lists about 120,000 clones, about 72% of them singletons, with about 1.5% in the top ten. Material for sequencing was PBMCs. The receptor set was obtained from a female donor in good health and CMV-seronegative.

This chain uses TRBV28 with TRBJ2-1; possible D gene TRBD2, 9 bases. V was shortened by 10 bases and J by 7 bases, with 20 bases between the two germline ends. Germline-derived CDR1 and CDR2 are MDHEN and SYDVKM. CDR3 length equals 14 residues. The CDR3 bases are TGTGCCACCCGACAGGGGAGCGGGAGGAATGAGCAGTTCTTC. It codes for CATRQGSGRNEQFF.

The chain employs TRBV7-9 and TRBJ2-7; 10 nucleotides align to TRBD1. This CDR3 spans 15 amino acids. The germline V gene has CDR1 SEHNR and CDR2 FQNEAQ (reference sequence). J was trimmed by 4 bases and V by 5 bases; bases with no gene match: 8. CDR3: CASSPPDRGRYEQYF. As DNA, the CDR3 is TGTGCCAGCAGCCCCCCAGACAGGGGGCGGTACGAGCAGTACTTC.

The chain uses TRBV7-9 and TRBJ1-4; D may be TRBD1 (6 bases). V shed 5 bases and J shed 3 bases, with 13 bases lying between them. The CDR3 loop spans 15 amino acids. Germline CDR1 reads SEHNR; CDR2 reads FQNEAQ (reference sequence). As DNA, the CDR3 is TGTGCCAGCAGCCTGGCGGGGGCATCTAATGAAAAACTGTTTTTT. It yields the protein CASSLAGASNEKLFF.

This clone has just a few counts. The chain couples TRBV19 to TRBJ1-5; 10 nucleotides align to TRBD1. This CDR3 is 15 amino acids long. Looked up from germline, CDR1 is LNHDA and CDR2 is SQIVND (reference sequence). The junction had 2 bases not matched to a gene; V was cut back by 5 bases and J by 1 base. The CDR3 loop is CASSVGQGSNQPQHF. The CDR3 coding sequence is TGTGCCAGTAGTGTGGGACAGGGGAGCAATCAGCCCCAGCATTTT.

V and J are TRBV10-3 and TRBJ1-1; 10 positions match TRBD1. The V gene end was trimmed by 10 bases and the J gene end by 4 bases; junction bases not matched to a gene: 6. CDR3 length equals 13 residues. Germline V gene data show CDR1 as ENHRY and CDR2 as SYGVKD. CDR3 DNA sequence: TGTGCCACCAGCGGACAGGGGGGCACTGAAGCTTTCTTT. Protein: CATSGQGGTEAFF.

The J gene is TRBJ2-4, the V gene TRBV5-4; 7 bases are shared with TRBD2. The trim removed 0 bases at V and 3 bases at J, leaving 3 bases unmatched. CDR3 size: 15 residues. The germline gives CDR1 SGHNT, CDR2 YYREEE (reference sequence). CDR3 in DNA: TGTGCCAGCAGCTTGGGAAGCGGGGACAAAAACATTCAGTACTTC. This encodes CASSLGSGDKNIQYF.

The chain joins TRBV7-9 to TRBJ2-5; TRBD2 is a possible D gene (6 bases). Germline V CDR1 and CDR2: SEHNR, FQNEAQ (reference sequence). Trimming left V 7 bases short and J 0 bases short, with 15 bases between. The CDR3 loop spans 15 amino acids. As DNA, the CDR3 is TGTGCCAGCACCCCCCGGGGGACCCACCAAGAGACCCAGTACTTC. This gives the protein CASTPRGTHQETQYF. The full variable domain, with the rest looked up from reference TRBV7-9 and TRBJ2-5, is DTGVSQNPRHKITKRGQNVTFRCDPISEHNRLYWYRQTLGQGPEFLTYFQNEAQLEKSRLLSDRFSAERPKGSFSTLEIQRTEQGDSAMYLCASTPRGTHQETQYFGPGTRLLVL.

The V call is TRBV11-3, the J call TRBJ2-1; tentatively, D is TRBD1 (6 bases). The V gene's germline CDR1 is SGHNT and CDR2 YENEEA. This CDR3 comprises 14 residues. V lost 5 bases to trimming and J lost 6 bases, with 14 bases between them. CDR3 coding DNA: TGTGCCAGCAGCCGGGACAACAGACGCAATGAGCAGTTCTTC. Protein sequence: CASSRDNRRNEQFF.